One T cell receptor (beta chain) is described in this entry. Its target is not known. The data stem from a study of cytomegalovirus exposure and HLA in healthy donors. Trimming removed 2 bases from V and 0 bases from J, with 11 bases in between. The CDR3 loop spans 16 amino acids. Germline V gene sequence: CDR1 KGHSH, CDR2 LQKENI. Study-wide points: According to an earlier analysis, most TCR beta V segments yielded productive rearrangements about 87% or about 30% of the time. Roughly uniform depth of sequencing across donors was assumed in presence/absence analyses.

Vbeta (60) and Jbeta (13) primers were used in the PCR. Repertoires were generated with immunoSEQ multiplex PCR, while TCRdb's copy carries only in-frame clones and drops some. The table includes nearly 200,000 clones, roughly 80% detected once. What was sequenced was PBMCs. The clonotype originates from a male donor in good health and CMV-seropositive. The chain links TRBV18 to TRBJ2-1; D might be TRBD2 (6 bases). The DNA for the CDR3 is TGTGCCAGCTCACCAGGAGGGAGAAGCTCCTACAATGAGCAGTTCTTC. Protein sequence: CASSPGGRSSYNEQFF.